Shown below are 10 T cell receptor beta chains from a single sample sequenced in a study of beta chain features in type 1 diabetes. Study-wide points: Researchers report that Type 1 diabetes patients had moderately but significantly shorter TCRB CDR3s across all four CD4+ subsets.

The sequenced template was cDNA made from the entire isolated RNA. Measured with immunoSEQ multiplex PCR; TCRdb has only the in-frame clones, and not every one. The sample lists 400,000 or so clones; roughly 9.8% were seen once. These receptors' antigens are unknown. Input material: central memory CD4+ T cells from blood. All receptors derive from a man younger than 40 with type 1 diabetes.

This CDR3 reads CASSLTTVQETQYF. The CDR3 DNA is TGTGCCAGCAGCTTAACGACAGTCCAAGAGACCCAGTACTTC. This sequence joins TRBV7-9 and TRBJ2-5; maybe TRBD1 (5 bases). The V gene lost 2 bases and the J gene lost 1 base, with 8 bases spanning the gap. The CDR3 sequence is 14 residues long. The germline V gene has CDR1 SEHNR and CDR2 FQNEAQ (reference sequence).

This clone was detected only once. CDR3: CASRIPTNTGELFF. CDR3 DNA: TGTGCCAGCAGGATCCCCACGAACACCGGGGAGCTGTTTTTT. The V gene is TRBV7-2, the J gene TRBJ2-2, with D uncertain. CDR3 length equals 14 residues. The germline CDR1 and CDR2 sequences are SGHTA and FQGNSA. V dropped 6 bases and J dropped 0 bases, with 8 bases sitting between them.

This clone was detected a few times. The rearrangement joins TRBV25-1 to TRBJ2-7, with 7 nucleotides matching TRBD1. There are 15 residues in the CDR3. Germline V gene data show CDR1 as MGHDK and CDR2 as SYGVNS. Trimming removed 2 bases from V and 0 bases from J; junction bases left unmatched: 4. Written as DNA, the CDR3 is TGTGCCAGCAGTGAACCATACAGGGGCTCCTACGAGCAGTACTTC. Amino acid sequence: CASSEPYRGSYEQYF.

The rearrangement joins TRBV5-1 to TRBJ2-1; 7 bases agree with TRBD2. This CDR3 has 15 residues. J lost 6 bases, V lost 2 bases, and 8 bases had no gene match. Germline-derived CDR1 and CDR2 are SGHRS and YFSETQ. For the CDR3, the DNA is TGCGCCAGCAGCTTCCGCTCCGGGGGGAGCAATGAGCAGTTCTTC. It specifies CASSFRSGGSNEQFF.

This clone was counted between two and nine times. This chain uses TRBV7-6 with TRBJ2-3, with 14 bases identical to TRBD2. V lost 3 bases and J lost 2; bases outside the gene matches: 7. CDR3 size: 18 residues. The germline V gene encodes CDR1 SGHVS and CDR2 FNYEAQ. CDR3: CASSLAGTSGSYTDTQYF. DNA for the CDR3: TGTGCCAGCAGCTTGGCGGGGACTAGCGGGAGTTACACAGATACGCAGTATTTT.

V is TRBV4-2 and J is TRBJ2-5; TRBD2 is a possible D gene (5 bases). Trimming stripped 1 base from V and 5 bases from J, with 20 bases between. The CDR3 is 17 amino acids. Germline V gene lookup returns CDR1 LGHNA and CDR2 YNFKEQ. The chain's CDR3 is CASSQGGPLGLGETQYF. The CDR3 DNA follows: TGTGCCAGCAGCCAAGGCGGACCACTAGGGCTTGGGGAGACCCAGTACTTC.

V and J are TRBV7-3 and TRBJ1-2, with 9 bases that match TRBD1. This CDR3 is built from 14 residues. Germline V gene data show CDR1 as SGHTA and CDR2 as FQGTGA. V dropped 4 bases and J dropped 7; count of bases not matched to a gene: 7. CDR3 nucleotides: TGTGCCAGCAGCTCCGGGACAGGGTTTGGTGGCTACACCTTC. Encoded protein: CASSSGTGFGGYTF.

This clone was seen a handful of times. Other DNA sequences within the sample encode an identical CDR3. The chain employs TRBV18 and TRBJ2-1; tentatively, D is TRBD2 (5 bases). Germline-derived CDR1 and CDR2 are KGHSH and LQKENI. V was pared by 2 bases and J by 5 bases, with 10 bases between. The CDR3 is 14 residues long. DNA for the CDR3: TGTGCCAGCTCACCAGGGCCGGGAAACAATGAGCAGTTCTTC. Its translation: CASSPGPGNNEQFF.

The chain recombines TRBV7-2 with TRBJ1-5; tentatively, D is TRBD1 (5 bases). The germline V and J ends were trimmed by 6 bases and 7 bases, with 13 bases remaining between them. This CDR3 spans 13 amino acids. Germline values: CDR1 SGHTA, CDR2 FQGNSA. The CDR3 is CASSLSKGQPQHF. The CDR3 nucleotides are TGTGCCAGCAGTCTTAGCAAGGGGCAGCCCCAGCATTTT.

The chain employs TRBV7-9 and TRBJ2-5, with D uncertain. The V end lost 5 bases, the J end lost 3 bases, and 13 bases lay between the germline ends. The CDR3 has 14 residues. Germline CDR1 reads SEHNR; CDR2 reads FQNEAQ (reference sequence). The CDR3 DNA sequence: TGTGCCAGCAGCGTACGATCCCGGGAAGAGACCCAGTACTTC. Translating it yields CASSVRSREETQYF.